This T cell receptor beta chain was sequenced for a study of cytomegalovirus exposure and HLA in healthy donors. Study-wide results and limits: Highest at DRB1 and lowest at HLA-C, TCR association rates differed among HLA loci in a later analysis.

The study ran its PCR with 60 Vbeta and 13 Jbeta primers. TCRdb's table, derived via immunoSEQ multiplex PCR, lists solely in-frame clones and lacks some. The sample yields roughly 140,000 clones, around 72% seen once. This clone appeared a single time. Its antigen is still unknown. Trimming left V 0 bases short and J 0 bases short, with 11 bases between. The CDR3 runs 16 residues. Germline CDR1 and CDR2: SGDLS and YYNGEE. J is TRBJ2-3 and V is TRBV9, with a tentative D call TRBD2 (7 bases). This TCR was sampled from a man aged 18 to 35 in good health and CMV-seronegative. The sequenced material came from PBMCs. The chain's CDR3 is CASSVEGGSSTDTQYF. CDR3 coding DNA: TGTGCCAGCAGCGTAGAGGGGGGGTCTAGCACAGATACGCAGTATTTT. Complete variable domain (other parts from reference TRBV9 and TRBJ2-3): DSGVTQTPKHLITATGQRVTLRCSPRSGDLSVYWYQQSLDQGLQFLIQYYNGEERAKGNILERFSAQQFPDLHSELNLSSLELGDSALYFCASSVEGGSSTDTQYFGPGTRLTVL.